Following are 22 T cell receptor beta chains from one sample sequenced in a study of OX40 agonist ivuxolimab in advanced cancers. Clones were read by immunoSEQ multiplex PCR, and TCRdb kept only the in-frame ones, dropping some. The sample records about 75,000 clones, roughly 86% being singletons. The sample here was CD4+ or CD8+ T cells sorted from blood, taken in a trial of the OX40 agonist ivuxolimab. The receptor set was obtained from an adult with an advanced solid tumor such as melanoma, head and neck, liver or kidney cancer.

The chain recombines TRBV7-8 with TRBJ2-7, with 7 bases matching TRBD1. The CDR3 is made up of 14 amino acids. Germline CDR1 and CDR2: SGHVS and FQNEAQ. Trimming cost V 2 bases and J 5 bases; bases outside gene matches: 6. CDR3 region: CASSLPTGAHEQYF. Here the CDR3 DNA reads TGTGCCAGCAGCTTACCCACAGGGGCCCACGAGCAGTACTTC.

The genes are TRBV5-1 and TRBJ2-3, with TRBD1 matching 7 bases. The CDR3 covers 15 residues. J was trimmed by 5 bases and V by 0 bases; bases with no gene match: 6. Germline V CDR1 and CDR2: SGHRS, YFSETQ. CDR3 loop: CASSLGGGLGDTQYF. In nucleotides, the CDR3 is TGCGCCAGCAGCTTGGGAGGGGGCCTGGGAGATACGCAGTATTTT.

This rearrangement joins TRBV11-2 to TRBJ2-7; D is undetermined. V was clipped by 5 bases and J by 7 bases, with 18 bases between them. Germline values: CDR1 SGHAT, CDR2 FQNNGV. The CDR3 is 14 amino acids. CDR3 region: CASSRRPGFREQYF. CDR3 DNA sequence: TGTGCCAGCAGCCGTCGGCCCGGTTTTAGGGAGCAGTACTTC.

The CDR3 is CASSPLLAGGSAGANVLTF. DNA of the CDR3: TGTGCCAGCAGCCCATTACTAGCGGGAGGTTCAGCAGGGGCCAACGTCCTGACTTTC. The J gene is TRBJ2-6, the V gene TRBV4-2; 12 bases agree with TRBD2. The J segment lost 4 bases and the V segment lost 4 bases, leaving 11 bases of the junction unmatched. Germline-derived CDR1 and CDR2 are LGHNA and YNFKEQ. The CDR3 runs 19 residues.

The rearrangement joins TRBV5-1 to TRBJ2-6; the D gene is possibly TRBD1 (5 bases). Germline-derived CDR1 and CDR2 are SGHRS and YFSETQ. V lost 2 bases to trimming and J lost 4 bases, with 16 bases between them. The CDR3 consists of 17 residues. The chain's CDR3 is CASSFTTTASGANVLTF. The CDR3, as DNA: TGCGCCAGCAGCTTTACCACGACAGCCTCGGGGGCCAACGTCCTGACTTTC.

In this sample, this clone turned up a few times. The genes are TRBV10-2 and TRBJ1-5, with D unresolved. There are 16 residues in the CDR3. CDR1 and CDR2 from the germline V gene are WSHSY and SAAADI. V shed 0 bases and J shed 3 bases, with 12 bases lying between them. The CDR3 spells CASSESGRSNNQPQHF. DNA for the CDR3: TGCGCCAGCAGTGAGTCTGGACGGTCCAACAATCAGCCCCAGCATTTT.

The J gene is TRBJ2-1, the V gene TRBV7-6, with a possible D match to TRBD2 (5 bases). The CDR3 loop spans 14 amino acids. V was cut by 5 bases and J by 10 bases, with 18 bases left in between. Per germline, CDR1 SGHVS and CDR2 FNYEAQ. The CDR3 nucleotides are TGTGCCAGCAGCACTTCCCTTAACCCGGGGGAGCAGTTCTTC. It translates to CASSTSLNPGEQFF.

The V and J genes are TRBV27 and TRBJ2-7; the match to TRBD2 covers 8 bases. Unmatched junction bases numbered 2, after V lost 8 bases and J lost 2 bases. The CDR3 runs 12 residues. Germline V gene lookup returns CDR1 MNHEY and CDR2 SMNVEV (reference sequence). CDR3 protein: CASRTSPYEQYF. In nucleotides, the CDR3 is TGTGCCAGCCGGACTAGCCCCTACGAGCAGTACTTC.

The chain employs TRBV6-5 and TRBJ2-7; 8 bases are shared with TRBD1. This CDR3 is 14 amino acids long. J lost 3 bases, V lost 7 bases, and 8 bases had no gene match. Germline V gene data show CDR1 as MNHEY and CDR2 as SVGAGI. CDR3 amino acids: CASKKGRGLYEQYF. Here the CDR3 DNA reads TGTGCCAGCAAAAAGGGCAGGGGGCTCTACGAGCAGTACTTC.

This clone occurred once. The V gene is TRBV4-2, the J gene TRBJ1-1, with TRBD1 as a possible D gene (5 bases). Germline-derived CDR1 and CDR2 are LGHNA and YNFKEQ. The CDR3 totals 14 residues. Trimming took 3 bases from V and 1 from J, leaving 9 bases between them. The CDR3 DNA reads TGTGCCAGCAGCCAGCAGGGCGCGAACACTGAAGCTTTCTTT. This sequence encodes CASSQQGANTEAFF.

The J gene is TRBJ1-1, the V gene TRBV5-4, with TRBD1 matching 7 bases. This CDR3 is 15 amino acids long. V was pared by 0 bases and J by 5 bases, with 7 bases of the junction left unmatched. CDR1 is SGHNT and CDR2 is YYREEE in the germline V gene (reference sequence). The DNA for the CDR3 is TGTGCCAGCAGCTTGGGCGGACAGGCGGGGACTGAAGCTTTCTTT. Residues: CASSLGGQAGTEAFF.

This sequence joins TRBV18 and TRBJ2-3; TRBD2 matches 11 bases. V lost 6 bases to trimming and J lost 3 bases; unmatched junction nucleotides: 8. Per germline, CDR1 KGHSH and CDR2 LQKENI. This CDR3 is 16 amino acids long. CDR3 protein: CASSSEGTSGTDTQYF. Here the CDR3 DNA reads TGTGCCAGCTCCTCAGAAGGGACTAGCGGAACAGATACGCAGTATTTT. Variable domain in full (rest from reference TRBV18 and TRBJ2-3): NAGVMQNPRHLVRRRGQEARLRCSPMKGHSHVYWYRQLPEEGLKFMVYLQKENIIDESGMPKERFSAEFPKEGPSILRIQQVVRGDSAAYFCASSSEGTSGTDTQYFGPGTRLTVL.

The chain employs TRBV28 and TRBJ2-7; D unclear. Germline V gives CDR1 MDHEN, CDR2 SYDVKM. V lost 6 bases to trimming and J lost 2 bases, with 14 bases between them. The CDR3 is 14 amino acids. Written as DNA, the CDR3 is TGTGCCAGCAGACGCCCCGGGCTAGCCTACGAGCAGTACTTC. This sequence encodes CASRRPGLAYEQYF.

The genes are TRBV27 and TRBJ2-3, with 11 positions matching TRBD2. The CDR3 length is 15 residues. The V gene end was trimmed by 6 bases and the J gene end by 2 bases; junction bases not matched to a gene: 4. Germline V CDR1 and CDR2: MNHEY, SMNVEV (reference sequence). The CDR3 loop is CASRRLAGFTDTQYF. DNA for the CDR3: TGTGCCAGCAGGAGACTAGCGGGGTTCACAGATACGCAGTATTTT.

The chain carries TRBV7-2 and TRBJ2-3; 13 bases fit TRBD2. The V and J ends lost 5 bases and 3 bases, in that order; junction bases with no gene match: 8. Germline-derived CDR1 and CDR2 are SGHTA and FQGNSA. CDR3 length: 17 residues. The CDR3 bases are TGTGCCAGCAGCGCTCTCTCGACTAGCGGGAGGACAGATACGCAGTATTTT. Translation gives CASSALSTSGRTDTQYF.

The genes are TRBV5-1 and TRBJ2-1; D uncertain. The CDR3 sequence is 14 residues long. Germline CDR1 reads SGHRS; CDR2 reads YFSETQ. Trimming pared 2 bases from V and 6 bases from J, leaving 12 bases between. CDR3 DNA sequence: TGCGCCAGCAGCTTCCCGTCTTCTGCCAATGAGCAGTTCTTC. Protein: CASSFPSSANEQFF.

The V and J genes are TRBV28 and TRBJ1-2, with 10 nucleotides matching TRBD1. This CDR3 region has 16 residues. Germline assignment: CDR1 MDHEN and CDR2 SYDVKM. The V segment lost 6 bases and the J segment 6 bases; nucleotides outside the gene matches: 13. The CDR3 loop is CASSAMSGTGVDGYTF. The CDR3 coding sequence is TGTGCCAGCAGCGCGATGTCTGGGACAGGGGTGGATGGCTACACCTTC.

V gene TRBV7-2 combines with J gene TRBJ1-5, with TRBD1 identical over 7 bases. Unmatched junction bases numbered 9, after V lost 1 base and J lost 6 bases. CDR1 is SGHTA and CDR2 is FQGNSA in the germline V gene. The CDR3 is made up of 16 amino acids. The CDR3, as DNA: TGTGCCAGCAGCTTAGGGGGTGGGGGACAGTCTCAGCCCCAGCATTTT. Amino acids: CASSLGGGGQSQPQHF.

This chain connects TRBV5-4 to TRBJ2-1, with 9 bases that match TRBD2. V lost 0 bases, J lost 12 bases, and 4 bases stayed unmatched. Germline V gene lookup returns CDR1 SGHNT and CDR2 YYREEE (reference sequence). This CDR3 is 13 amino acids long. The CDR3 nucleotides are TGTGCCAGCAGCTTGGGCGGGGGGGCCCGGCAGTTCTTC. This sequence encodes CASSLGGGARQFF.

The chain joins TRBV19 to TRBJ2-5; D may match TRBD1 or TRBD2 (5 bases each). Near its end, the DNA agrees better with TRBJ2-7, so the J call may be wrong. This CDR3 contains 15 residues. The germline V gene encodes CDR1 LNHDA and CDR2 SQIVND (reference sequence). The CDR3 is CASSRLAGSSYEQYF. Written as DNA, the CDR3 is TGTGCCAGTAGTAGGTTGGCAGGGAGCTCCTACGAGCAGTACTTC.

The chain employs TRBV6-6 and TRBJ1-5; D possibly corresponds to TRBD1 (5 bases). Germline V gene lookup returns CDR1 MNHNY and CDR2 SVGAGI (reference sequence). The V end was cut by 11 bases, the J end by 2 bases, with 16 bases between. This CDR3 contains 14 residues. CDR3 bases: TGTGCCCTGGGGGGAGGGGTAGGCAATCAGCCCCAGCATTTT. Amino acids: CALGGGVGNQPQHF.

The chain joins TRBV30 to TRBJ2-1; 10 bases map to TRBD2. Unmatched junction bases numbered 14, after V lost 4 bases and J lost 8 bases. CDR3 length: 16 residues. The germline V gene has CDR1 GTSNPN and CDR2 SVGIG (reference sequence). The CDR3 DNA sequence: TGTGCCTGGACGTCCAAGAGCGGGGGGGCCTCTCATGAGCAGTTCTTC. Translating it yields CAWTSKSGGASHEQFF. The full variable domain, in which reference TRBV30 and TRBJ2-1 provide the parts outside the CDR3, is SQTIHQWPATLVQPVGSPLSLECTVEGTSNPNLYWYRQAAGRGLQLLFYSVGIGQISSEVPQNLSASRPQDRQFILSSKKLLLSDSGFYLCAWTSKSGGASHEQFFGPGTRLTVL.